This passage covers 12 T cell receptor beta chains from one sample sequenced in a study of cytomegalovirus exposure and HLA in healthy donors. This PCR relied on a set of 60 Vbeta primers and 13 Jbeta primers. Method: immunoSEQ multiplex PCR; TCRdb's copy keeps in-frame clones and lacks some. The table lists fewer than 85,000 clones. Source material: PBMCs. The receptors stem from a young man in good health and CMV-seronegative.

The genes are TRBV25-1 and TRBJ1-5; 10 bases are shared with TRBD1. Germline V lookup: CDR1 MGHDK, CDR2 SYGVNS. The junction had 4 bases not matched to a gene; V was cut back by 4 bases and J by 7 bases. The CDR3 is 14 amino acids. The CDR3 spells CASSGGTGEQPQHF. The CDR3 region has the DNA TGTGCCAGCAGTGGTGGGACAGGGGAACAGCCCCAGCATTTT.

The chain is built from TRBV30 and TRBJ1-2, with a tentative D call TRBD1 (6 bases). The V gene lost 5 bases and the J gene lost 7 bases, with 20 bases spanning the gap. The germline V gene has CDR1 GTSNPN and CDR2 SVGIG (reference sequence). The CDR3 runs to 14 residues. This CDR3 reads CAWGGGAGVTGYTF. CDR3 coding DNA: TGTGCCTGGGGTGGAGGTGCAGGGGTGACTGGCTACACCTTC.

The genes are TRBV18 and TRBJ2-7; D uncertain. CDR3 length: 14 residues. Germline CDR1 and CDR2: KGHSH and LQKENI. Trimming cost V 2 bases and J 1 base, with 9 bases left between them. The DNA for the CDR3 is TGTGCCAGCTCACCAGCTGGCGGATCCTACGAGCAGTACTTC. Protein product: CASSPAGGSYEQYF.

The J gene is TRBJ1-2, the V gene TRBV7-6; D may be TRBD1 (5 bases). Trimming removed 2 bases at V and 3 bases at J, with 16 bases between. The CDR3 length is 16 residues. Germline assignment: CDR1 SGHVS and CDR2 FNYEAQ. The CDR3 DNA reads as TGTGCCAGCAGCTTACCGGGGGAGGGTGTAGACTATGGCTACACCTTC. This gives the protein CASSLPGEGVDYGYTF.

J is TRBJ2-3 and V is TRBV5-1, with TRBD1 as a possible D gene (5 bases). Germline V CDR1 and CDR2: SGHRS, YFSETQ. V was clipped by 5 bases and J by 0 bases, with 13 bases between them. The CDR3 contains 15 residues. CDR3 region: CASRVRGTSTDTQYF. The CDR3 nucleotides are TGCGCCAGCAGGGTAAGGGGTACTAGCACAGATACGCAGTATTTT. Full variable domain (remainder filled in from reference TRBV5-1 and TRBJ2-3): KAGVTQTPRYLIKTRGQQVTLSCSPISGHRSVSWYQQTPGQGLQFLFEYFSETQRNKGNFPGRFSGRQFSNSRSEMNVSTLELGDSALYLCASRVRGTSTDTQYFGPGTRLTVL.

The chain combines TRBV4-2 with TRBJ1-5, with D possibly TRBD1 on 6 matching bases. The germline CDR1 and CDR2 sequences are LGHNA and YNFKEQ. The V and J ends lost 5 bases and 2 bases respectively, with 19 bases between them. This CDR3 spans 17 amino acids. In DNA form, the CDR3 reads TGTGCCAGCAGCGACACCTTGGGGGCCACCGGCAATCAGCCCCAGCATTTT. Translating it yields CASSDTLGATGNQPQHF.

The rearrangement joins TRBV2 to TRBJ2-5; D ambiguous. The CDR3 runs to 14 residues. V was shortened by 3 bases and J by 5 bases, with 13 bases between the two germline ends. CDR1 SNHLY and CDR2 FYNNEI come from the germline V gene. CDR3 nucleotides: TGTGCCAGCAGTGATTTGTCTTCCTTGGAGACCCAGTACTTC. Protein product: CASSDLSSLETQYF.

The V call is TRBV7-9, the J call TRBJ2-2; D perhaps matches TRBD2 (6 bases). Trimming took 7 bases from V and 2 from J, leaving 14 bases between them. This CDR3 has 15 amino acids. Germline V CDR1 and CDR2: SEHNR, FQNEAQ (reference sequence). The CDR3 DNA sequence: TGTGCCAGCATGGGCGGGGAGACTAACACCGGGGAGCTGTTTTTT. Residues: CASMGGETNTGELFF.

Remarks on this clone: At one end the junction does not follow the germline gene, possibly because of a read error. The rearrangement joins TRBV4-1 to TRBJ1-2; 7 bases line up with TRBD1. The CDR3 length is 13 residues. Germline V gene data show CDR1 as MGHRA and CDR2 as YSYEKL. The CDR3 coding sequence is TGCGCTAGCAGCCAATTGACAGGGCGAGGCTACACCTTC. Translating gives CASSQLTGRGYTF.

This rearrangement joins TRBV18 to TRBJ1-1; maybe TRBD1 (5 bases). This CDR3 comprises 14 residues. Germline-derived CDR1 and CDR2 are KGHSH and LQKENI. The V and J ends lost 8 bases and 0 bases respectively, with 13 bases between them. CDR3 region: CASTRQPVNTEAFF. CDR3 bases: TGTGCCAGCACACGACAGCCGGTGAACACTGAAGCTTTCTTT. The variable domain in full, completed from reference TRBV18 and TRBJ1-1, reads NAGVMQNPRHLVRRRGQEARLRCSPMKGHSHVYWYRQLPEEGLKFMVYLQKENIIDESGMPKERFSAEFPKEGPSILRIQQVVRGDSAAYFCASTRQPVNTEAFFGQGTRLTVV.

The chain links TRBV25-1 to TRBJ1-3; D is perhaps TRBD1 (6 bases). Germline V CDR1 and CDR2: MGHDK, SYGVNS. V was trimmed by 4 bases and J by 0 bases, leaving 10 bases between them. There are 15 residues in the CDR3. Here the CDR3 reads CASSARTDSGNTIYF. DNA for the CDR3: TGTGCCAGCAGTGCCCGGACAGACTCTGGAAACACCATATATTTT.

The chain is built from TRBV18 and TRBJ1-1; TRBD1 matches 8 bases. The ends lost 4 bases at V and 3 bases at J; junction bases unmatched: 7. This CDR3 region has 15 residues. Germline V gives CDR1 KGHSH, CDR2 LQKENI. CDR3 loop: CASSLAGGYDTEAFF. The DNA for the CDR3 is TGTGCCAGCTCACTTGCAGGGGGCTATGACACTGAAGCTTTCTTT.